One sample yielded the 26 T cell receptor beta chains listed below, sequenced in a study of blood T cell repertoires in COVID-19. Here immunoSEQ multiplex PCR was the method, and the copy in TCRdb shows in-frame clones only, minus some. The sample comprises about 74,000 clones, almost 85% of which are singletons, and roughly 7.4% rests with the top ten. The sample taken for sequencing was peripheral blood. The receptors were gathered from a human donor in a cohort sampled during active COVID-19.

This chain links TRBV4-2 with TRBJ1-1; D possibly corresponds to TRBD1 (5 bases). V lost 4 bases to trimming and J lost 1 base, with 16 bases between them. CDR1 LGHNA and CDR2 YNFKEQ come from the germline V gene. This CDR3 is built from 16 residues. The CDR3 region has the DNA TGTGCCAGCAGCCCAAGCCTTGGGGGGACGAACACTGAAGCTTTCTTT. Translating it yields CASSPSLGGTNTEAFF.

The chain employs TRBV9 and TRBJ2-1; 8 nucleotides align to TRBD2. Germline trimming cut 2 bases from V and 8 bases from J; bases unmatched to any gene: 12. The length of the CDR3 is 16 residues. Germline values: CDR1 SGDLS, CDR2 YYNGEE. The CDR3 DNA follows: TGTGCCAGCAGCGTCCTCCCCACGGGGGGGCCCCATGAGCAGTTCTTC. It is translated as CASSVLPTGGPHEQFF.

This chain links TRBV5-4 with TRBJ2-7; 10 nucleotides match TRBD1. The CDR3 covers 14 residues. V gave up 3 bases and J gave up 6 bases; unmatched junction bases: 6. Germline V gives CDR1 SGHNT, CDR2 YYREEE (reference sequence). This chain's CDR3 is CASSSSRQGAEQYF. The CDR3 nucleotides are TGTGCCAGCAGCTCGAGCCGACAGGGGGCCGAGCAGTACTTC.

The chain carries TRBV6-5 and TRBJ2-7, with 9 bases matching TRBD1. With 7 bases clipped from V and 2 bases from J, the junction kept 9 bases outside the gene matches. This CDR3 region has 15 residues. Germline CDR1 is MNHEY and CDR2 is SVGAGI. DNA of the CDR3: TGTGCCAGCACCAAAGGGACAGGGATAACCTACGAGCAGTACTTC. Translated: CASTKGTGITYEQYF.

The rearrangement joins TRBV7-2 to TRBJ1-2; D is perhaps TRBD1 (5 bases). CDR3 size: 14 residues. CDR1 and CDR2 from the germline V gene are SGHTA and FQGNSA. Trimming stripped 5 bases from V and 7 bases from J, with 17 bases between. The CDR3 DNA sequence: TGTGCCAGCAGCCTACATGGTGCGGGGGGTGGCTACACCTTC. Translated, it gives CASSLHGAGGGYTF.

This chain connects TRBV6-6 to TRBJ2-7; TRBD1 aligns across 10 bases. Germline V gene lookup returns CDR1 MNHNY and CDR2 SVGAGI (reference sequence). The V and J ends lost 2 bases and 6 bases, in that order; junction bases with no gene match: 4. The CDR3 length is 14 residues. The CDR3 DNA is TGTGCCAGCAGTTACCGGGACAGGGGTGTCGAGCAGTACTTC. It is translated as CASSYRDRGVEQYF.

In DNA form, the CDR3 reads TGTGCCAGCAGTTTCAAGGGACTTAGGACAGATACGCAGTATTTT. Its protein is CASSFKGLRTDTQYF. The gene calls are TRBV27 and TRBJ2-3; D may be TRBD2 (6 bases). The germline CDR1 and CDR2 sequences are MNHEY and SMNVEV (reference sequence). Trimming took 3 bases from V and 3 from J, leaving 13 bases between them. The length of the CDR3 is 15 residues.

The rearrangement uses TRBV30 and TRBJ1-5; D may be TRBD1 (5 bases). CDR1 and CDR2 (germline): GTSNPN, SVGIG (reference sequence). This CDR3 spans 14 amino acids. The germline V and J ends were trimmed by 2 bases and 6 bases, with 14 bases remaining between them. In DNA, the CDR3 is TGTGCCTGGAGTCGCCCCGGAGGGGCTCAGCCCCAGCATTTT. Translation: CAWSRPGGAQPQHF.

Here the CDR3 DNA reads TGCGCCAGCAGCAACCGGGACAGGGGACCCTACGAGCAGTACTTC. Its protein product is CASSNRDRGPYEQYF. The rearrangement joins TRBV5-1 to TRBJ2-7; 10 bases fit TRBD1. This CDR3 has 15 amino acids. The germline gives CDR1 SGHRS, CDR2 YFSETQ. The V and J ends lost 4 bases and 2 bases, in that order; junction bases with no gene match: 6.

This clone was picked up a small number of times. Here the CDR3 DNA reads TGCGCCAGCAGCCAAGGACGGGGGAACACTGAAGCTTTCTTT. Translated, it gives CASSQGRGNTEAFF. The chain has TRBV4-3 and TRBJ1-1; D unresolved. V was cut by 1 base and J by 1 base, with 7 bases left in between. The CDR3 extends over 14 amino acids. Per the germline V gene, CDR1 is LGHNA and CDR2 is YSLEER.

This clone has just one count. DNA of the CDR3: TGCGCCAGCAGCTCGGACAGGGGCAATGAAAAACTGTTTTTT. Translation: CASSSDRGNEKLFF. The V and J genes are TRBV5-1 and TRBJ1-4; the match to TRBD1 covers 9 bases. The CDR3 has 14 amino acids. The trim removed 3 bases at V and 5 bases at J, leaving 2 bases unmatched. CDR1 and CDR2 from the germline V gene are SGHRS and YFSETQ. Full variable domain (missing parts from reference TRBV5-1 and TRBJ1-4): KAGVTQTPRYLIKTRGQQVTLSCSPISGHRSVSWYQQTPGQGLQFLFEYFSETQRNKGNFPGRFSGRQFSNSRSEMNVSTLELGDSALYLCASSSDRGNEKLFFGSGTQLSVL.

The rearrangement links TRBV7-9 to TRBJ1-4; no clear D gene. CDR3 size: 14 residues. V dropped 5 bases and J dropped 8 bases, with 15 bases sitting between them. Germline-derived CDR1 and CDR2 are SEHNR and FQNEAQ (reference sequence). This CDR3 reads CASSPPRMSEKLFF. CDR3 coding DNA: TGTGCCAGCAGCCCGCCCCGAATGAGCGAAAAACTGTTTTTT. Together with reference TRBV7-9 and TRBJ1-4, the CDR3 gives the full variable domain: DTGVSQNPRHKITKRGQNVTFRCDPISEHNRLYWYRQTLGQGPEFLTYFQNEAQLEKSRLLSDRFSAERPKGSFSTLEIQRTEQGDSAMYLCASSPPRMSEKLFFGSGTQLSVL.

The chain employs TRBV7-9 and TRBJ1-2, with D possibly being TRBD1 (6 bases). The germline CDR1 and CDR2 sequences are SEHNR and FQNEAQ (reference sequence). The CDR3 runs to 14 residues. The V gene lost 5 bases and the J gene lost 4 bases, with 14 bases spanning the gap. The CDR3 region has the DNA TGTGCCAGCAGCGCGACACAGGGCGCCTATGGCTACACCTTC. Residues: CASSATQGAYGYTF.

The chain carries TRBV6-5 and TRBJ1-2; a weak D match, TRBD1 (5 bases). The CDR3 covers 12 residues. Per the germline V gene, CDR1 is MNHEY and CDR2 is SVGAGI. Between the trimmed V and J ends, which lost 7 bases and 2 bases, there was a span of 8 bases. Here the CDR3 reads CASKSGNYGYTF. CDR3 in DNA: TGTGCCAGCAAGTCAGGGAACTATGGCTACACCTTC.

This clone has more than one count but fewer than ten. The gene calls are TRBV3-1 (or the pseudogene TRBV3-2) and TRBJ1-3; D is perhaps TRBD1 (5 bases). CDR1 and CDR2 from the germline V gene are LGHDT and YNNKEL (reference sequence). The CDR3 has 16 residues. With 5 bases removed from V and 0 bases from J, the gap between germline ends came to 14 bases. In DNA, the CDR3 is TGTGCCAGCAGCGGTCACAGGCGACTCTCTGGAAACACCATATATTTT. It specifies CASSGHRRLSGNTIYF.

This chain links TRBV9 with TRBJ2-6; 8 bases are shared with TRBD1. This CDR3 region has 19 residues. Germline V gene lookup returns CDR1 SGDLS and CDR2 YYNGEE. The J segment lost 1 base and the V segment lost 3 bases, leaving 12 bases of the junction unmatched. The CDR3 coding sequence is TGTGCCAGCAGCGGACCCGGGAGTCAGGGGGCTTCTGGGGCCAACGTCCTGACTTTC. Its protein product is CASSGPGSQGASGANVLTF.

This chain uses TRBV2 with TRBJ1-1; weak D call: TRBD1 (6 bases). V gave up 10 bases and J gave up 5 bases, with 17 bases separating them. The CDR3 contains 13 residues. Germline assignment: CDR1 SNHLY and CDR2 FYNNEI. The CDR3 sequence is CATFDRRRTEAFF. The CDR3 coding sequence is TGTGCCACCTTCGACAGGAGGAGAACTGAAGCTTTCTTT.

V gene TRBV5-4 combines with J gene TRBJ1-1; D unresolved. Trimming took off 0 bases at V and 5 bases at J, with 8 bases between the two ends. Germline V gene lookup returns CDR1 SGHNT and CDR2 YYREEE (reference sequence). This CDR3 has 13 amino acids. CDR3 loop: CASSLGGGTEAFF. The CDR3 DNA reads as TGTGCCAGCAGCTTGGGAGGCGGGACTGAAGCTTTCTTT.

This chain links TRBV19 with TRBJ2-4; weak D call: TRBD1 (5 bases). The CDR3 sequence is 16 residues long. Germline V lookup: CDR1 LNHDA, CDR2 SQIVND (reference sequence). Trimming removed 5 bases from V and 0 bases from J, with 14 bases in between. The CDR3, as DNA: TGTGCCAGTAGTTCTGGACAACCTCTAGCCAAAAACATTCAGTACTTC. Protein product: CASSSGQPLAKNIQYF.

This clone has just a few counts. The V gene is TRBV9, the J gene TRBJ1-3, with 8 bases aligning to TRBD1. The trim removed 4 bases at V and 0 bases at J, leaving 3 bases unmatched. Germline lookup yields CDR1 SGDLS and CDR2 YYNGEE. The CDR3 runs to 15 residues. CDR3 nucleotide sequence: TGTGCCAGCAGCCAGGGGGCGTACTCTGGAAACACCATATATTTT. Translated, it gives CASSQGAYSGNTIYF.

This clone has more than one count but fewer than ten. The rearrangement uses TRBV3-1 (or the pseudogene TRBV3-2) and TRBJ1-5; the D gene is possibly TRBD1 (5 bases). Germline lookup yields CDR1 LGHDT and CDR2 YNNKEL (reference sequence). V was cut by 0 bases and J by 7 bases, with 22 bases left in between. The CDR3 loop spans 18 amino acids. The CDR3 sequence: CASSQDPVGQSLGQPQHF. CDR3 coding DNA: TGTGCCAGCAGCCAAGATCCGGTAGGACAAAGTTTAGGACAGCCCCAGCATTTT.

J is TRBJ2-1 and V is TRBV7-3; 8 bases map to TRBD2. J gave up 3 bases and V 2 bases, and 3 bases lay outside the gene matches. Germline loops: CDR1 SGHTA, CDR2 FQGTGA. The CDR3 is 15 amino acids. In nucleotides, the CDR3 is TGTGCCAGCAGCTTATACAGCGGGGGCTACAATGAGCAGTTCTTC. This translates into CASSLYSGGYNEQFF. The entire variable domain, with the rest obtained from reference TRBV7-3 and TRBJ2-1, is as follows: GAGVSQTPSNKVTEKGKYVELRCDPISGHTALYWYRQSLGQGPEFLIYFQGTGAADDSGLPNDRFFAVRPEGSVSTLKIQRTERGDSAVYLCASSLYSGGYNEQFFGPGTRLTVL.

The chain uses TRBV27 and TRBJ1-2; no firm D call. V was clipped by 0 bases and J by 1 base, with 9 bases between them. Germline V gene data show CDR1 as MNHEY and CDR2 as SMNVEV (reference sequence). CDR3 size: 15 residues. The CDR3 reads CASSLSAFLNYGYTF. CDR3 coding DNA: TGTGCCAGCAGTTTATCGGCTTTCCTTAACTATGGCTACACCTTC.

The chain carries TRBV21-1 and TRBJ1-5. TRBV21-1 constitutes a pseudogene. The CDR3 extends over 14 amino acids. CDR3 sequence (DNA): TGTGCCAGCAGCAATAAGAGTCTCAATCAGCCCCAGCATTTT. This sequence encodes CASSNKSLNQPQHF.

The rearrangement uses TRBV19 and TRBJ2-6, with TRBD1 matching 7 bases. The CDR3 extends over 17 amino acids. The V segment lost 4 bases and the J segment 2 bases; nucleotides outside the gene matches: 8. Germline V gene lookup returns CDR1 LNHDA and CDR2 SQIVND (reference sequence). The CDR3 DNA follows: TGTGCCAGTAGTAAGTCCCCCGACAGGGCTGGGGCCAACGTCCTGACTTTC. Translated, it gives CASSKSPDRAGANVLTF. The full variable domain, in which reference TRBV19 and TRBJ2-6 provide the parts outside the CDR3, is DGGITQSPKYLFRKEGQNVTLSCEQNLNHDAMYWYRQDPGQGLRLIYYSQIVNDFQKGDIAEGYSVSREKKESFPLTVTSAQKNPTAFYLCASSKSPDRAGANVLTFGAGSRLTVL.

The rearrangement uses TRBV3-1 (or the pseudogene TRBV3-2) and TRBJ2-5, with 10 bases fitting TRBD2. The CDR3 is 15 amino acids. The V gene end was trimmed by 4 bases and the J gene end by 1 base; junction bases not matched to a gene: 3. Germline V gene lookup returns CDR1 LGHDT and CDR2 YNNKEL (reference sequence). CDR3 coding DNA: TGTGCCAGCAGCCCCGGACTAGCGGTCCAAGAGACCCAGTACTTC. As protein: CASSPGLAVQETQYF.